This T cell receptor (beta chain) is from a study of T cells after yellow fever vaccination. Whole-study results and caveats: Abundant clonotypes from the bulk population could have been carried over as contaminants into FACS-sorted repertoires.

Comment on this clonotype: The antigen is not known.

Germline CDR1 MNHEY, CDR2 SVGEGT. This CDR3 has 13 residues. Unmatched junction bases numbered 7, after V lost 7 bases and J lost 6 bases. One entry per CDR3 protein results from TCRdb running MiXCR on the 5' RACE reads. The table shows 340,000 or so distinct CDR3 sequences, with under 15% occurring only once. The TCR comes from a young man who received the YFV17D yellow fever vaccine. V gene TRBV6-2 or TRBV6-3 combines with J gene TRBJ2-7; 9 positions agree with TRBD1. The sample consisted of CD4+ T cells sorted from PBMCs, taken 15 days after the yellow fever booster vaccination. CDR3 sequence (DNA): TGTGCCAGCAAGTGGGACAGGGTGGCCGAGCAGTACTTC. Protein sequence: CASKWDRVAEQYF.